Listed below are T cell receptor beta chains from one sample, sequenced in a study of cytomegalovirus exposure and HLA in healthy donors. Repertoires were generated with immunoSEQ multiplex PCR, while TCRdb's copy carries only in-frame clones and drops some. This sample has about 180,000 clones, with about 89% found just once. What was sequenced was PBMCs. The source is a man between 18 and 35 years old in good health and CMV-seropositive. Both conserved end residues are part of each CDR3. A D gene is named only where the DNA matches it firmly. Clone size is given for some rows only: seen once, a few or many times, or a class if the clone is expanded.

CASSMWLAGATGELFF	TGTGCCAGTAGTATGTGGCTAGCGGGGGCCACCGGGGAGCTGTTTTTT	TRBJ2-2	.	TRBV19	TRBD2
CASSQEGWQGALTDTQYF	TGTGCCAGCAGCCAAGAGGGCTGGCAGGGTGCCCTCACAGATACGCAGTATTTT	TRBJ2-3	.	TRBV4-2	.
CASSHSLEGGGVGYTF	TGTGCCAGCAGCCACTCGTTGGAGGGTGGCGGGGTCGGCTACACCTTC	TRBJ1-2	many	TRBV4-2	.
CASTFLLGSNYGYTF	TGTGCCAGCACCTTCTTGCTGGGCTCGAACTATGGCTACACCTTC	TRBJ1-2	.	TRBV28	.
CASSRISGEETQYF	TGTGCCAGCAGCCGAATATCAGGGGAAGAGACCCAGTACTTC	TRBJ2-5	.	TRBV7-8	.
CASSWVRLAGVNEQFF	TGTGCCAGCAGTTGGGTACGGCTAGCGGGGGTTAATGAGCAGTTCTTC	TRBJ2-1	.	TRBV5-6	TRBD2
CASSQDPGGAGELFF	TGTGCCAGCAGCCAAGACCCCGGGGGGGCCGGGGAGCTGTTTTTT	TRBJ2-2	.	TRBV4-2	TRBD2
CASSPSYLPGELFF	TGTGCCAGCAGCCCCTCCTATCTGCCCGGGGAGCTGTTTTTT	TRBJ2-2	.	TRBV11-3	.
CASSRTSGTYEQYF	TGTGCCAGCAGTAGAACTAGCGGGACTTACGAGCAGTACTTC	TRBJ2-7	.	TRBV6-1	TRBD2
CASTSGRYTGEQYF	TGTGCCAGCACCAGCGGGAGGTATACAGGCGAGCAGTACTTC	TRBJ2-7	.	TRBV6-5	TRBD2
CASSISVTGELFF	TGTGCCAGTAGTATCTCGGTAACCGGGGAGCTGTTTTTT	TRBJ2-2	.	TRBV19	.
CSVVAGLYGYTF	TGCAGCGTTGTGGCAGGGCTCTATGGCTACACCTTC	TRBJ1-2	few	TRBV29-1	.
CASSVRDRAYEQYF	TGTGCCAGCAGTGTGAGGGACAGGGCCTACGAGCAGTACTTC	TRBJ2-7	.	TRBV7-2	TRBD1
CATGIGGLRALGETQYF	TGTGCCACCGGGATCGGGGGGTTGAGGGCCCTGGGAGAGACCCAGTACTTC	TRBJ2-5	.	TRBV25-1	TRBD2
CASSQEGGRPQHF	TGCGCCAGCAGCCAAGAGGGGGGGCGGCCCCAGCATTTT	TRBJ1-5	.	TRBV4-3	.
CRNSRDEQFF	TGCAGGAATAGCAGAGATGAGCAGTTCTTC	TRBJ2-1	.	TRBV20-1	.
CASTPPYLRNTEAFF	TGTGCCAGCACCCCCCCTTACCTGAGGAACACTGAAGCTTTCTTT	TRBJ1-1	.	TRBV5-8	.
CASSPRDRGANYGYTF	TGCGCCAGCAGCCCCAGGGACAGGGGGGCGAACTATGGCTACACCTTC	TRBJ1-2	.	TRBV5-1	TRBD1
CASSSGHYEQYF	TGTGCCAGCAGCTCGGGACACTACGAGCAGTACTTC	TRBJ2-7	.	TRBV7-2	.
CAWSVLADTEAFF	TGTGCCTGGAGTGTACTGGCGGACACTGAAGCTTTCTTT	TRBJ1-1	.	TRBV30	.
CASSLAASGSLDTQYF	TGTGCCAGCAGCTTAGCCGCTAGCGGGAGTTTAGATACGCAGTATTTT	TRBJ2-3	once	TRBV7-2	TRBD2
CASRGQGTSYEQYF	TGTGCCAGCAGGGGACAGGGGACATCCTACGAGCAGTACTTC	TRBJ2-7	.	TRBV5-5	TRBD1
CASSQQRDEQFF	TGTGCCAGCAGCCAACAGAGGGATGAGCAGTTCTTC	TRBJ2-1	.	TRBV7-6	.
CASSRTGQGAEPQHF	TGTGCCAGCAGTAGAACGGGACAGGGGGCTGAGCCCCAGCATTTT	TRBJ1-5	.	TRBV28	TRBD1
CASSGTRGANTGELFF	TGTGCCAGCAGTGGGACTCGGGGGGCCAACACCGGGGAGCTGTTTTTT	TRBJ2-2	.	TRBV13	.
CASSLAAGGSYEQYF	TGTGCCAGCAGCTTGGCCGCAGGGGGGTCCTACGAGCAGTACTTC	TRBJ2-7	.	TRBV5-4	.
CASSPGQNTGELFF	TGTGCCAGCAGTCCGGGACAGAACACCGGGGAGCTGTTTTTT	TRBJ2-2	.	TRBV28	.
CASSLGLAGEETQYF	TGCGCCAGCAGCTTGGGACTAGCGGGAGAAGAGACCCAGTACTTC	TRBJ2-5	.	TRBV5-1	TRBD2
CASRRDILSGANVLTF	TGTGCCAGCAGGCGGGATATCCTCTCTGGGGCCAACGTCCTGACTTTC	TRBJ2-6	.	TRBV28	.
CASVGLAGGADTQYF	TGTGCCAGTGTTGGACTAGCGGGGGGGGCAGATACGCAGTATTTT	TRBJ2-3	.	TRBV19	TRBD2
CASSETDFGPQHF	TGTGCCAGCAGTGAGACAGACTTCGGGCCCCAGCATTTT	TRBJ1-5	.	TRBV6-5	.
CASSQGGGAVSIYEQYF	TGTGCCAGCAGCCAGGGAGGGGGGGCCGTATCCATCTACGAGCAGTACTTC	TRBJ2-7	once	TRBV7-2	.
CASSSLLLSTGELFF	TGTGCCAGCAGTTCCCTACTTCTGAGCACCGGGGAGCTGTTTTTT	TRBJ2-2	.	TRBV28	.
CASSQERDGYTF	TGTGCCAGCAGCCAAGAACGGGATGGCTACACCTTC	TRBJ1-2	few	TRBV4-2	.
CASSLTGLHEKLFF	TGTGCCAGCAGCTTGACAGGGCTCCATGAAAAACTGTTTTTT	TRBJ1-4	once	TRBV13	TRBD1
CASSWGLLETQYF	TGTGCCAGCAGCTGGGGACTTCTAGAGACCCAGTACTTC	TRBJ2-5	.	TRBV7-3	.
CASSGDTQGGYEQFF	TGTGCCAGCAGCGGGGATACTCAGGGGGGTTATGAGCAGTTCTTC	TRBJ2-1	.	TRBV7-9	.